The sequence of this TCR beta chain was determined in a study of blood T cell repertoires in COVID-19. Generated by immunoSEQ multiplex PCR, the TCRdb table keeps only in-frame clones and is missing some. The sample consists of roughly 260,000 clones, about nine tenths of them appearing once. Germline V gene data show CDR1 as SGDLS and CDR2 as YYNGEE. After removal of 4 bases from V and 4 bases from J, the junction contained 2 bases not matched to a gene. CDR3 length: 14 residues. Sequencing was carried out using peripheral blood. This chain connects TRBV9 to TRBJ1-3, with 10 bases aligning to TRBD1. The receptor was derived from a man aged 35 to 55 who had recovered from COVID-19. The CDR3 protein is CASSLGQGGNTIYF. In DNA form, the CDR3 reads TGTGCCAGCAGCCTGGGACAGGGGGGAAACACCATATATTTT. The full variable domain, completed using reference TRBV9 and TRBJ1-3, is DSGVTQTPKHLITATGQRVTLRCSPRSGDLSVYWYQQSLDQGLQFLIQYYNGEERAKGNILERFSAQQFPDLHSELNLSSLELGDSALYFCASSLGQGGNTIYFGEGSWLTVV.